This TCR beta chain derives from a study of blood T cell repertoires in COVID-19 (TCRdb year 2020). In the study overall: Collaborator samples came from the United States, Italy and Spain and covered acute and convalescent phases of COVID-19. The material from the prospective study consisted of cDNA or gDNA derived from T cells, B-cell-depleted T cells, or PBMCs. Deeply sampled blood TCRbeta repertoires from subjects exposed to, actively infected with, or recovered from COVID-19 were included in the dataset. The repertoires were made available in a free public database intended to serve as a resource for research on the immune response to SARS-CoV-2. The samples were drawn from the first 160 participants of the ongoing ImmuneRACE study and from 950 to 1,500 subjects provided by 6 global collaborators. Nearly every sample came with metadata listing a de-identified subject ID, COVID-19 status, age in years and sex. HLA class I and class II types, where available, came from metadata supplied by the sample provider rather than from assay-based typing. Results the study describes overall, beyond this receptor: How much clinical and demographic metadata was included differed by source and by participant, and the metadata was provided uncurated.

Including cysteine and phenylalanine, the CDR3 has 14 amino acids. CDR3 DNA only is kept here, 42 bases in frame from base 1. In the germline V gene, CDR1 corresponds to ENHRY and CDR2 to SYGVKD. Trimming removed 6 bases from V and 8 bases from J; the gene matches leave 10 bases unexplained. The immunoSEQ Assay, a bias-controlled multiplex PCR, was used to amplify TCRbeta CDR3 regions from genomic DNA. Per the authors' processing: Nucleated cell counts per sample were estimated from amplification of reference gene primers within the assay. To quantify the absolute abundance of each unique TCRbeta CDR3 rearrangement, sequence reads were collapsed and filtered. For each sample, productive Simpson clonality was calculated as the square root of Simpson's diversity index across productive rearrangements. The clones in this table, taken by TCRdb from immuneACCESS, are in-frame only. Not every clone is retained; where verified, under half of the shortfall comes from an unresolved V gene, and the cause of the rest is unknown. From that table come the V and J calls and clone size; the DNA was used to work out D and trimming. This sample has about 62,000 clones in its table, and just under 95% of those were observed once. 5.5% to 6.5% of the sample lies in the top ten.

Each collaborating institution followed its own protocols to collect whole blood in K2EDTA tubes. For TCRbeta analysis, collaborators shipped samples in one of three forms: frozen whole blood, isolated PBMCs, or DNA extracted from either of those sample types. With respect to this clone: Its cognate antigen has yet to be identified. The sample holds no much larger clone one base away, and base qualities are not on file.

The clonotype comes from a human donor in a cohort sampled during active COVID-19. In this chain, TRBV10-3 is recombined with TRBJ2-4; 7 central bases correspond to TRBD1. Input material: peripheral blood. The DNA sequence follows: TGTGCCATCAGCCCGACAGGGTTGGTGGACATTCAGTACTTC. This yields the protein CAISPTGLVDIQYF.